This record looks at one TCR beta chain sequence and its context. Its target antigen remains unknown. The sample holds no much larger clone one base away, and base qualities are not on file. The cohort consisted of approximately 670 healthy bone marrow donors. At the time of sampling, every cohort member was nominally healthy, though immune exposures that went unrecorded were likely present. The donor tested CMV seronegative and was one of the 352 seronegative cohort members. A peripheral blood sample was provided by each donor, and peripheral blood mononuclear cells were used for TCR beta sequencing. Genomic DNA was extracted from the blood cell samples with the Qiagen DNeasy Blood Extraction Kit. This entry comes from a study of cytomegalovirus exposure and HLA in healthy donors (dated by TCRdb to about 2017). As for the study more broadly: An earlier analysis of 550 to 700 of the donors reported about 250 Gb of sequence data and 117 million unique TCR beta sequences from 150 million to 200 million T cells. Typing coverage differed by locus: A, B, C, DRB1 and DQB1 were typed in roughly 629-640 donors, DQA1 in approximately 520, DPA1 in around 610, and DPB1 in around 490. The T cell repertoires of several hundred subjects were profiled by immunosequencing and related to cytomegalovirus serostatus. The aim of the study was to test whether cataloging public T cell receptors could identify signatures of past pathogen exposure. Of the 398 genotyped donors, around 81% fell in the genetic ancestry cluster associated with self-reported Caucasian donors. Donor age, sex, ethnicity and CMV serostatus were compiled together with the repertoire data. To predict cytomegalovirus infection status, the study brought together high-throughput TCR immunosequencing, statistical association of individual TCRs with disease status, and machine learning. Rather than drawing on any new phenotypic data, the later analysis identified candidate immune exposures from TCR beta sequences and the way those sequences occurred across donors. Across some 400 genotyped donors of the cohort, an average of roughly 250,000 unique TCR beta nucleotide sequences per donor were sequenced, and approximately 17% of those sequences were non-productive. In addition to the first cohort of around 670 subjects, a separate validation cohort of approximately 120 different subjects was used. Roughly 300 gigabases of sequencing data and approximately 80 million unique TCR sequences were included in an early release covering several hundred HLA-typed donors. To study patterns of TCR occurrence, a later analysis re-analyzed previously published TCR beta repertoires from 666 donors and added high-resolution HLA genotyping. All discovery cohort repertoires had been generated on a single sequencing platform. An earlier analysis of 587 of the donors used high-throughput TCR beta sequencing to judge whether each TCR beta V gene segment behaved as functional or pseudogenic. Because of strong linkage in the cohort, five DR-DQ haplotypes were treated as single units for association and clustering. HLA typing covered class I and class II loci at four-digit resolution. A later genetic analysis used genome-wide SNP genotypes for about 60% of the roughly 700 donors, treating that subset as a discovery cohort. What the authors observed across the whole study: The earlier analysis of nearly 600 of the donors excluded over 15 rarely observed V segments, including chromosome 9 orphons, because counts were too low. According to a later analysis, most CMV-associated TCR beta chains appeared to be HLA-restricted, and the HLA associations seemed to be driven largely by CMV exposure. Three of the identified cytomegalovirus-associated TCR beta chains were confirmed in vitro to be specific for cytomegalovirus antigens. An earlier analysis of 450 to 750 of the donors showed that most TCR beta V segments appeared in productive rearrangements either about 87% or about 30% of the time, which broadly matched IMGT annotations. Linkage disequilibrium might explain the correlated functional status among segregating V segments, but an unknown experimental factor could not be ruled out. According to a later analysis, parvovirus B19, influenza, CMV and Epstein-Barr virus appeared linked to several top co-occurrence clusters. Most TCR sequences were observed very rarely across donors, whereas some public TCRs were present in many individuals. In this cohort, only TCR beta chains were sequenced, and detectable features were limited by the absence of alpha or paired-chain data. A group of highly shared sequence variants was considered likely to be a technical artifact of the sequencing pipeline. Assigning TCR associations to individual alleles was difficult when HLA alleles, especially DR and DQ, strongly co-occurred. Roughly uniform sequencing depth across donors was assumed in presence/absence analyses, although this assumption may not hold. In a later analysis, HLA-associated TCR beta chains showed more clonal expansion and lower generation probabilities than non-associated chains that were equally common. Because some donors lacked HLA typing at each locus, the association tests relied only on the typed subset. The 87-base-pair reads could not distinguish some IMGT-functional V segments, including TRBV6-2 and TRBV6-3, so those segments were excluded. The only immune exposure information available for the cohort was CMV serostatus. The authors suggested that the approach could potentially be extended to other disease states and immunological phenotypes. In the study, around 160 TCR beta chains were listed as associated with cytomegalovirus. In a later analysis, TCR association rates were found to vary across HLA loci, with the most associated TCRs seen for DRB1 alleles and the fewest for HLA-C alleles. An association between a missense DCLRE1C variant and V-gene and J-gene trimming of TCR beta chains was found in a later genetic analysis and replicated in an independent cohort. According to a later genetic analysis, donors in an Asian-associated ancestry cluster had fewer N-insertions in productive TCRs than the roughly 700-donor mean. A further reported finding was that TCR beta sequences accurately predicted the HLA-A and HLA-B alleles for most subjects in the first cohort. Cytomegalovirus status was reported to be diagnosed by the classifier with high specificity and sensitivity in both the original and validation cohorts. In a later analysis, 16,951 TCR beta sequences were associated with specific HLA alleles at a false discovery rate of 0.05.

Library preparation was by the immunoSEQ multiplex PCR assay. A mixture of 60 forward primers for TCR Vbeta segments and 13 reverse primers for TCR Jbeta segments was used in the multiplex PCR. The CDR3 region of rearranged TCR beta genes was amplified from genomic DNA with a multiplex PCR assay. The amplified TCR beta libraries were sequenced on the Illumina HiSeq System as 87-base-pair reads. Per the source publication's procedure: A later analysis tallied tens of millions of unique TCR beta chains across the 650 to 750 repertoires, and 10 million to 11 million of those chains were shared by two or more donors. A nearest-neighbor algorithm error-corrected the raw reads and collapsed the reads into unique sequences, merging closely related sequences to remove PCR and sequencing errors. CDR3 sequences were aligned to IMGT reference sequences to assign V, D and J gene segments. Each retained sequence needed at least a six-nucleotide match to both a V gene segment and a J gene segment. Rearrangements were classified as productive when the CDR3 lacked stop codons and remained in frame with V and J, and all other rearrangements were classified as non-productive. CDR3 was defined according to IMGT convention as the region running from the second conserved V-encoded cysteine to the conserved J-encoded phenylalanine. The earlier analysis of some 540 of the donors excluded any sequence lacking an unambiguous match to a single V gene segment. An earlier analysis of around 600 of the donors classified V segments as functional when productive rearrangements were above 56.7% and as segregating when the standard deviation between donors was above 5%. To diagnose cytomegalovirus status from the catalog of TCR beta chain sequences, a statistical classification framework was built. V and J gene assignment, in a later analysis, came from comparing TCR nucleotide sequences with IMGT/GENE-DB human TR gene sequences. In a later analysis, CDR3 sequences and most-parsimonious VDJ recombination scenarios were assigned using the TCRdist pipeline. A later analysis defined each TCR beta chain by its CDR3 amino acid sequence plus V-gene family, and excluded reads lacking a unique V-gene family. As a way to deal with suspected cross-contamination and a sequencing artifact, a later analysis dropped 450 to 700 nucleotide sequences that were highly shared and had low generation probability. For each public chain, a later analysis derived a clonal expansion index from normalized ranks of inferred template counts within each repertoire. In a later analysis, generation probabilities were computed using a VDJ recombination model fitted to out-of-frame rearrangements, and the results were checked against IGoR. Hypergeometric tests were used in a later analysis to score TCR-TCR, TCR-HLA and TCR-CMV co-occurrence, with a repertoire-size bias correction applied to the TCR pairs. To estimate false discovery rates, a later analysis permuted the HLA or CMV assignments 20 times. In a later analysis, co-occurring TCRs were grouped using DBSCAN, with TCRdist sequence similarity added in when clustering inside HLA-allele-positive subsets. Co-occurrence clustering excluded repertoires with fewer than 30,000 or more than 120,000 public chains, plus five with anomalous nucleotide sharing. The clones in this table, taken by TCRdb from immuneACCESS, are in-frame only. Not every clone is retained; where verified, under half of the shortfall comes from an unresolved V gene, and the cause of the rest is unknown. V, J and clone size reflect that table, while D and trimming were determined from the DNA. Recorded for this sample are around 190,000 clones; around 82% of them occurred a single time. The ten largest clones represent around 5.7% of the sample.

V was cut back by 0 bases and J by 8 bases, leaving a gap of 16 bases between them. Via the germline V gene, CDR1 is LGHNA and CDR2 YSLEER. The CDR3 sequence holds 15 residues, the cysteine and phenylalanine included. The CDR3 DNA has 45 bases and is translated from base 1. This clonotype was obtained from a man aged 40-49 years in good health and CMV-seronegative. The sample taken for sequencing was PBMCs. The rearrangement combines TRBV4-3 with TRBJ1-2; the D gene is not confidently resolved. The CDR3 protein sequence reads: CASSQDLNRLRGYTF. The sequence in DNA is TGCGCCAGCAGCCAAGACCTCAATCGGCTGAGGGGCTACACCTTC.